Ten or more counts support the clone carrying this T cell receptor (beta chain). Using RNA transcripts as the source, TCR beta CDR3 regions were amplified. HTBI primers were employed in a first-round RT-PCR of the TCR CDR3. One entry per CDR3 protein results from TCRdb running MiXCR on the multiplex PCR reads. Among roughly 420,000 distinct CDR3 sequences listed, around 16% were seen once. The data were obtained in a study of T cells in Graves' hyperthyroidism and ophthalmopathy. This CDR3 comprises 14 residues. Trimming took off 7 bases at V and 6 bases at J, with 16 bases between the two ends. Uncontrolled infection, other autoimmune disease, pregnancy or lactation disqualified patients from enrolment.

The receptor was isolated from a woman younger than 30 with Graves' hyperthyroidism. The J gene is TRBJ2-1, the V gene TRBV12-3 or TRBV12-4, with D possibly TRBD2 on 6 matching bases. Sequenced sample: blood. The CDR3 DNA is TGTGCCAGCACCAGGGTGACTAGACCCAATGAGCAGTTCTTC. This translates into CASTRVTRPNEQFF.